This T cell receptor beta chain was documented in a study of technical replicates of blood from several donors. Using immunoSEQ multiplex PCR, the repertoire was profiled, and TCRdb retains in-frame clones only, with some absent. Here the sample spans fewer than 90,000 clones, about nine tenths being singletons. Germline V gene lookup returns CDR1 LNHDA and CDR2 SQIVND (reference sequence). The CDR3 extends over 14 amino acids. With V trimmed by 5 bases and J by 2 bases, 6 bases remained unmatched. The V gene is TRBV19, the J gene TRBJ2-7, with TRBD1 matching over 7 bases. This TCR came from a human donor in good health. The sequenced sample consisted of T cells isolated from PBMCs. This CDR3 is CASSRRQGTYEQYF. The CDR3 DNA reads as TGTGCCAGTAGTCGACGACAGGGTACCTACGAGCAGTACTTC. Supplemented by reference TRBV19 and TRBJ2-7, the full variable domain reads DGGITQSPKYLFRKEGQNVTLSCEQNLNHDAMYWYRQDPGQGLRLIYYSQIVNDFQKGDIAEGYSVSREKKESFPLTVTSAQKNPTAFYLCASSRRQGTYEQYFGPGTRLTVT.